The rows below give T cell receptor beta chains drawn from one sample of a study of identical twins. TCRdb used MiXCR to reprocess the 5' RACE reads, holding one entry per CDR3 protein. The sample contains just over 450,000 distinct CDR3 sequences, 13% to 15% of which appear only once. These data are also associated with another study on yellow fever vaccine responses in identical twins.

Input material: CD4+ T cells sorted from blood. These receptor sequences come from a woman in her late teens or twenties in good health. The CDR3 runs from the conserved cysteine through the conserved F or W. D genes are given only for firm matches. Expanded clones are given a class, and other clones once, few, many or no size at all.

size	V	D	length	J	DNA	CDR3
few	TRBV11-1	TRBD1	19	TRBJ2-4	TGTGCCAGCAGCCTAATCTTGGGGACAGGCTTACTAGCCAAAAACATTCAGTACTTC	CASSLILGTGLLAKNIQYF
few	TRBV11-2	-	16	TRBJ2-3	TGTGCCAGCAGCACTCCTGGGGGGTCGGGCACAGATACGCAGTATTTT	CASSTPGGSGTDTQYF
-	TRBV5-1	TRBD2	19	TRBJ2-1	TGCGCCAGCAGCCCCTTTTTGGGACTAGCGGGGGGCCACTACAATGAGCAGTTCTTC	CASSPFLGLAGGHYNEQFF
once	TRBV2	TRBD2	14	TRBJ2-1	TGTGCCGGCCGCGGGACTAGCGGGGTCAATGAGCAGTTCTTC	CAGRGTSGVNEQFF
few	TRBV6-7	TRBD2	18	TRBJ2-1	TGTGCCAGCAGTTCGACTAGCGGGGGGTCTGATTTTTACAATGAGCAGTTCTTC	CASSSTSGGSDFYNEQFF
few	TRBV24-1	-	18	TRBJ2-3	TGTGCCACCAGTGATTCTCGCAGGAGGGCCAAAAGCACAGATACGCAGTATTTT	CATSDSRRRAKSTDTQYF
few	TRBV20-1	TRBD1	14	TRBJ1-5	TGCAGTCCTCCCCGCGAGACAGGGAAGGGGCCCCAGCATTTT	CSPPRETGKGPQHF
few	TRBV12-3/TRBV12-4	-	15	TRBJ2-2	TGTGCCAGCAGTCGCCACGGACAAACGCGGGGGGAGCTGTTTTTT	CASSRHGQTRGELFF
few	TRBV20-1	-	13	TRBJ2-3	TGCAGTGGCCCAGGGGGGAGCACAGATACGCAGTATTTT	CSGPGGSTDTQYF
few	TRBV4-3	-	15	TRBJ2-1	TGCGCCAGCAGCCAAGTAGTATGGGGGTACAATGAGCAGTTCTTC	CASSQVVWGYNEQFF
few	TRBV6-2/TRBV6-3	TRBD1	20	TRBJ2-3	TGTGCCAGCAGTTACTCTGACAGGGACCCTAGCTCAGAGTCCACAGATACGCAGTATTTT	CASSYSDRDPSSESTDTQYF